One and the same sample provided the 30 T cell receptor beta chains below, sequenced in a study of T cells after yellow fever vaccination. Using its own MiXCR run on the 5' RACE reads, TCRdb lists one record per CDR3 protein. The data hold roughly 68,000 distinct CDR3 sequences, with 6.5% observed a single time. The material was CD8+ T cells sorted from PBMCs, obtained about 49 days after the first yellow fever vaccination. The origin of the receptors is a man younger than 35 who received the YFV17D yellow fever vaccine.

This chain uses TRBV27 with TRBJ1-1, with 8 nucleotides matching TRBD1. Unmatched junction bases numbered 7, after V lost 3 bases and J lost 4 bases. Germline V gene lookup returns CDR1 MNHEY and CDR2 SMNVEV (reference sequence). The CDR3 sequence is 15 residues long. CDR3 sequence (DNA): TGTGCCAGCAGTTTGTCCCCAGGGGGCGGCACTGAAGCTTTCTTT. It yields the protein CASSLSPGGGTEAFF.

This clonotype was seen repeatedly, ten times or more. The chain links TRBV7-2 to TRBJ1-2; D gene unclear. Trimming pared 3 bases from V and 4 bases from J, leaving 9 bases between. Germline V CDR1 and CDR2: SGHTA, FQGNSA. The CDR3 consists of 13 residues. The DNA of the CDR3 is TGTGCCAGCAGCTTCAAGCTTTCCTATGGCTACACCTTC. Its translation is CASSFKLSYGYTF.

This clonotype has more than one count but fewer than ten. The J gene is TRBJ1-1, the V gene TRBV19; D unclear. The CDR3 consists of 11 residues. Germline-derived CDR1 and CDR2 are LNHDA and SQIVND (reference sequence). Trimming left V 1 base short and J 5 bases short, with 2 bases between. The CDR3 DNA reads TGTGCCAGTAGTATAGGGACTGAAGCTTTCTTT. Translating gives CASSIGTEAFF.

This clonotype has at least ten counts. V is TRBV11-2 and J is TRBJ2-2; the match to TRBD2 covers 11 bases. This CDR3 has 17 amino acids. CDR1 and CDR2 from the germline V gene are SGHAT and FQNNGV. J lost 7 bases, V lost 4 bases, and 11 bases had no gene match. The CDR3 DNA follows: TGTGCCAGCAGCTCCTCCCTAGCGGGGGGCAGCCGCGGGGAGCTGTTTTTT. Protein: CASSSSLAGGSRGELFF.

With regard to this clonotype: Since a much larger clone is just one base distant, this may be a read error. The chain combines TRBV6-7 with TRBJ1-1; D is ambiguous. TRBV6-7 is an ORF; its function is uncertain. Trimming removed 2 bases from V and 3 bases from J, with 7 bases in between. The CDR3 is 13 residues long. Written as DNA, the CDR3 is TGTGCCAGCAGTTACGATGGATACACTGAAGCTTTCTTT. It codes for CASSYDGYTEAFF.

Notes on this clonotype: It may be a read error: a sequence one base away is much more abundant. The CDR3 coding sequence is TGCAGTGCTCGTGGGACAGAGTGCTCCTACGAGCAGTACTTC. This encodes CSARGTECSYEQYF. V gene TRBV20-1 combines with J gene TRBJ2-7, with TRBD1 matching 7 bases. CDR1 and CDR2 from the germline V gene are DFQATT and SNEGSKA (reference sequence). Trimming at V came to 5 bases and at J to 0 bases, leaving 7 bases not matched to a gene. This CDR3 region has 14 residues.

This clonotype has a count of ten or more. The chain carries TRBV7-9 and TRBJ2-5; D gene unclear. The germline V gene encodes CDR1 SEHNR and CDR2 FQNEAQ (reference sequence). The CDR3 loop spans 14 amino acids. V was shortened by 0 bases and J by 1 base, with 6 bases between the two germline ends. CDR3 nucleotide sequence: TGTGCCAGCAGCTTAGCGCTAGGCCAAGAGACCCAGTACTTC. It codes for CASSLALGQETQYF.

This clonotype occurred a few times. The CDR3 DNA reads TGTGCCAGCACCATCCGCGCTCGGGGGGAGCCCCAGCATTTT. This encodes CASTIRARGEPQHF. The chain has TRBV2 and TRBJ1-5; the D gene is possibly TRBD1 (5 bases). The CDR3 consists of 14 residues. Trimming removed 7 bases from V and 8 bases from J, with 18 bases in between. CDR1 is SNHLY, CDR2 FYNNEI, per germline.

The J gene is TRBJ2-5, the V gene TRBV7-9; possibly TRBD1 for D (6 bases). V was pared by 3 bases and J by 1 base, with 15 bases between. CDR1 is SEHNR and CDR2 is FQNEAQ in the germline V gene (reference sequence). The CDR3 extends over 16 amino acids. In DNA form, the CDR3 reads TGTGCCAGCAGCTTTCGGACAGAAAGGGTCCAAGAGACCCAGTACTTC. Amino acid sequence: CASSFRTERVQETQYF.

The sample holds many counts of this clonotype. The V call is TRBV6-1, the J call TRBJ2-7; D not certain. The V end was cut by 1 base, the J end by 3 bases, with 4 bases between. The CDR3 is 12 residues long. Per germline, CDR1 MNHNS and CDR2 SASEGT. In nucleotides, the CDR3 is TGTGCCAGCAGTGAAGTAGGCTACGAGCAGTACTTC. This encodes CASSEVGYEQYF.

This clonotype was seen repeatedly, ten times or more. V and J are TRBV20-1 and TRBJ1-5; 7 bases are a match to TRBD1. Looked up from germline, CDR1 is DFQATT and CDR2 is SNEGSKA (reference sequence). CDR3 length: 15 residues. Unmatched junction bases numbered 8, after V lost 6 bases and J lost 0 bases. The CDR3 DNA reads TGCAGTGCCGGGACAGCAGCTTATAGCAATCAGCCCCAGCATTTT. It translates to CSAGTAAYSNQPQHF.

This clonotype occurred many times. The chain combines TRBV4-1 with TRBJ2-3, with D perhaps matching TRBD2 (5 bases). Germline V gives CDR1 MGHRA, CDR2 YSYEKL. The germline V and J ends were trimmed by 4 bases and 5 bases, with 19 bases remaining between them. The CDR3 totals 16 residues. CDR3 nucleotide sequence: TGCGCCAGCAGCCCCCCCTTATTATCCCGGGGAGATACGCAGTATTTT. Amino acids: CASSPPLLSRGDTQYF.

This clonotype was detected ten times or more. The CDR3 is CASSIETVSTDTQYF. Here the CDR3 DNA reads TGCGCCAGCAGCATAGAGACGGTGAGCACAGATACGCAGTATTTT. The chain uses TRBV5-1 and TRBJ2-3, with D unresolved. Germline V gene lookup returns CDR1 SGHRS and CDR2 YFSETQ. The CDR3 contains 15 residues. V gave up 4 bases and J gave up 0 bases, with 12 bases separating them.

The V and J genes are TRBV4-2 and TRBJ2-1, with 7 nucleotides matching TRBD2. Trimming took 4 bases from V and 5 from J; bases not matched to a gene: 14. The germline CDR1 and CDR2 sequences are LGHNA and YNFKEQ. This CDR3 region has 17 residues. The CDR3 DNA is TGTGCCAGCAGCCCGCTTATGATAGGACTAGGCCACAATGAGCAGTTCTTC. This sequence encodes CASSPLMIGLGHNEQFF.

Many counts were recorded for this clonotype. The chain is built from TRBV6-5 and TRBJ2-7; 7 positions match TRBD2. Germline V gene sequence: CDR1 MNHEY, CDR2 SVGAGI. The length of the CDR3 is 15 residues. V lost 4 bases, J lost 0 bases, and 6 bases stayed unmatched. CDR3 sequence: CASSLSGGSSYEQYF. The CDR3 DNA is TGTGCCAGCAGTTTATCGGGGGGTAGCTCCTACGAGCAGTACTTC.

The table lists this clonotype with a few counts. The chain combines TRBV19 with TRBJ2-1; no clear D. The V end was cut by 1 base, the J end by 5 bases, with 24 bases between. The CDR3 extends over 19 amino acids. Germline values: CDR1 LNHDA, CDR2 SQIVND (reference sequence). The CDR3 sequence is CASSIAPGYLELGNNEQFF. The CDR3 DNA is TGTGCCAGTAGTATAGCCCCCGGGTATCTCGAACTGGGTAACAATGAGCAGTTCTTC.

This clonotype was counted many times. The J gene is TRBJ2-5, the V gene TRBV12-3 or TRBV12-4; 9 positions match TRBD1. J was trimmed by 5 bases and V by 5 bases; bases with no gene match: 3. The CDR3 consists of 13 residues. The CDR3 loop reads CASSPDRGETQYF. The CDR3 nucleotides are TGTGCCAGCAGTCCGGACAGGGGTGAGACCCAGTACTTC.

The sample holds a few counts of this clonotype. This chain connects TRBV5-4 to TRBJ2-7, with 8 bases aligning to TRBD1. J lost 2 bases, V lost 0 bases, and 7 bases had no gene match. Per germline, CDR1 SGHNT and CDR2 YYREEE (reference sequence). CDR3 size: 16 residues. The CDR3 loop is CASSLVGTGRTYEQYF. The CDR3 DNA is TGTGCCAGCAGCTTGGTGGGGACAGGACGTACCTACGAGCAGTACTTC.

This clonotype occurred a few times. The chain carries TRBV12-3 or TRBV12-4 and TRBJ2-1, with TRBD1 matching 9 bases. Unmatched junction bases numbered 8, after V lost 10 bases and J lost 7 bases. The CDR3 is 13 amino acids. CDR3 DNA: TGTGCCATGGGGGACAGGGTTATGAATGAGCAGTTCTTC. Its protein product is CAMGDRVMNEQFF.

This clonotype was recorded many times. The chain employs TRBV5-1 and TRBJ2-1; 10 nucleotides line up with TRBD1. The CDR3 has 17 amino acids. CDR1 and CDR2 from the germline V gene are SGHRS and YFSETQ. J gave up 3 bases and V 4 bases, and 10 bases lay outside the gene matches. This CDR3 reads CASSTRQRDRGYNEQFF. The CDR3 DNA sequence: TGCGCCAGCAGCACTCGACAGCGGGACAGGGGCTACAATGAGCAGTTCTTC.

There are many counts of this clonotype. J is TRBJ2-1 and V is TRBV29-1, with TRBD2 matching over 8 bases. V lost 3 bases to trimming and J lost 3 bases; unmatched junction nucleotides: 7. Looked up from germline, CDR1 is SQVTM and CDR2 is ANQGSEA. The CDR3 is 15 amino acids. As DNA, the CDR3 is TGCAGCGTTGAGGGGGTGCGGGGGGACTACAATGAGCAGTTCTTC. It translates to CSVEGVRGDYNEQFF.

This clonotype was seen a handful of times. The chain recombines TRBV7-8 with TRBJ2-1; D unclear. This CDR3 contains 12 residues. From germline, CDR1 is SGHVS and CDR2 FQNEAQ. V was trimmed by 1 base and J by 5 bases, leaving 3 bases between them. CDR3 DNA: TGTGCCAGCAGCTTAGTGCACAATGAGCAGTTCTTC. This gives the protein CASSLVHNEQFF.

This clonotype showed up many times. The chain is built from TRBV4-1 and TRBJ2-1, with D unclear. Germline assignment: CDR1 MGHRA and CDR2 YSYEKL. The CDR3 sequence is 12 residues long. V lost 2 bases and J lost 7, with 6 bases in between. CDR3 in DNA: TGCGCCAGCAGCCAATTACGGAATGAGCAGTTCTTC. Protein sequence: CASSQLRNEQFF.

The CDR3 protein is CASSPIRLAGAETQYF. DNA of the CDR3: TGTGCCAGCAGCCCGATCCGACTAGCGGGGGCCGAGACCCAGTACTTC. The chain combines TRBV9 with TRBJ2-5, with 12 nucleotides matching TRBD2. This CDR3 comprises 16 residues. Germline V lookup: CDR1 SGDLS, CDR2 YYNGEE. The J segment lost 5 bases and the V segment lost 4 bases, leaving 9 bases of the junction unmatched.

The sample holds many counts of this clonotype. CDR3 nucleotide sequence: TGTGCCAGCAGTGACCCGCGGCCAGCCAACGGCTACACCTTC. It encodes CASSDPRPANGYTF. V and J are TRBV6-2 or TRBV6-3 and TRBJ1-2; unclear D gene. The germline V gene encodes CDR1 MNHEY and CDR2 SVGEGT. Trimming shortened V by 5 bases and J by 8 bases, and 18 bases separated the two germline ends. The CDR3 has 14 amino acids.

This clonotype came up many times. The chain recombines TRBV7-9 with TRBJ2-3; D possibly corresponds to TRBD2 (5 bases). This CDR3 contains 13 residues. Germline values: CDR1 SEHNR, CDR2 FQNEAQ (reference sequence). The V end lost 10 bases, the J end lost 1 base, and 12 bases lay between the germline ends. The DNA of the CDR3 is TGTGCCACCCGGGATAGCGGCACAGATACGCAGTATTTT. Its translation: CATRDSGTDTQYF.

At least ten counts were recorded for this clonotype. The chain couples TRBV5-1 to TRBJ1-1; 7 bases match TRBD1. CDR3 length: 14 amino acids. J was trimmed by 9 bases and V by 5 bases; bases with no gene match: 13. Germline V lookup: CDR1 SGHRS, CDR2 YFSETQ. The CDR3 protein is CASRDEPGQRKAFF. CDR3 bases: TGCGCCAGCAGGGATGAACCGGGACAGCGTAAAGCTTTCTTT.

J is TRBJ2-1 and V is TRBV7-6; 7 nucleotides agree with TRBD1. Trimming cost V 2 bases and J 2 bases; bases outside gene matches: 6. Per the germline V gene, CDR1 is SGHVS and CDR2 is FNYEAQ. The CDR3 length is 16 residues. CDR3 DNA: TGTGCCAGCAGCTTAATGGTAACAGGGGCCTACAATGAGCAGTTCTTC. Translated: CASSLMVTGAYNEQFF.

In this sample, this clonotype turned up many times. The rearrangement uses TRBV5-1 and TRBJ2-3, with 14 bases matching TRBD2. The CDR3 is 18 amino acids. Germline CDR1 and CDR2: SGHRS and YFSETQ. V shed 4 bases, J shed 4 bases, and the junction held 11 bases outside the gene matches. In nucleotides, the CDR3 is TGCGCCAGCAGCCAAGAGGGACTAGCGGGGGTCAAACCAGATACGCAGTATTTT. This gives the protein CASSQEGLAGVKPDTQYF.

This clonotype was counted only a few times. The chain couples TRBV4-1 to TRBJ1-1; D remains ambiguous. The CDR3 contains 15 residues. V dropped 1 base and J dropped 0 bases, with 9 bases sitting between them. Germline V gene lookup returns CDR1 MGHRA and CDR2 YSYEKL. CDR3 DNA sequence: TGCGCCAGCAGCCAAGTATTACAGTTGAACACTGAAGCTTTCTTT. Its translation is CASSQVLQLNTEAFF.